What follows are 13 T cell receptor beta chains derived from one specimen sequenced in a study of early T cells in non-severe SARS-CoV-2 infection. Using its own MiXCR run on the 5' RACE reads, TCRdb lists one record per CDR3 protein. The data show around 37,000 distinct CDR3 sequences, about 10% seen once. What was sequenced was whole blood. These receptors were obtained from an adult who was a healthcare worker with PCR-confirmed SARS-CoV-2 infection or an uninfected control (not recorded which).

The chain joins TRBV9 to TRBJ2-7; TRBD2 matches at 9 bases. Germline-derived CDR1 and CDR2 are SGDLS and YYNGEE. This CDR3 spans 16 amino acids. V shed 4 bases, J shed 2 bases, and the junction held 10 bases outside the gene matches. For the CDR3, the DNA is TGTGCCAGCAGCTCGCGAGCGGGGGGAACCCCCTACGAGCAGTACTTC. Translating gives CASSSRAGGTPYEQYF.

This clonotype was counted many times. This chain connects TRBV4-3 to TRBJ2-1; no reliable D call. Germline CDR1 LGHNA, CDR2 YSLEER. The length of the CDR3 is 14 residues. V was trimmed by 0 bases and J by 6 bases, leaving 9 bases between them. The CDR3 bases are TGCGCCAGCAGCCAAGAGCTTTTGTCCAATGAGCAGTTCTTC. It codes for CASSQELLSNEQFF.

Many counts were recorded for this clonotype. V usage is TRBV5-1 and J usage is TRBJ1-1; weak D call: TRBD1 (5 bases). The CDR3 is 14 residues long. Trimming removed 0 bases from V and 5 bases from J, with 11 bases in between. Germline V gene sequence: CDR1 SGHRS, CDR2 YFSETQ. CDR3 protein: CASSLAGAGTEAFF. The DNA of the CDR3 is TGCGCCAGCAGCTTGGCTGGGGCTGGGACTGAAGCTTTCTTT.

There are a few counts of this clonotype. The rearrangement joins TRBV7-9 to TRBJ2-7, with a tentative D call TRBD1 (5 bases). Germline V gives CDR1 SEHNR, CDR2 FQNEAQ (reference sequence). The CDR3 is 18 residues long. V dropped 5 bases and J dropped 3 bases, with 26 bases sitting between them. The CDR3 spells CASSPKLEDSSGIYEQYF. The CDR3 DNA sequence: TGTGCCAGCAGCCCGAAACTGGAAGACAGTTCAGGGATCTACGAGCAGTACTTC.

This clonotype came up many times. The V and J genes are TRBV2 and TRBJ2-2, with D maybe TRBD1 (6 bases). The germline V gene has CDR1 SNHLY and CDR2 FYNNEI. With 6 bases removed from V and 5 bases from J, the gap between germline ends came to 19 bases. This CDR3 has 16 amino acids. The CDR3 spells CASRRETGRVTGELFF. The CDR3 DNA sequence: TGTGCCAGCAGAAGAGAGACAGGACGAGTTACCGGGGAGCTGTTTTTT.

This clonotype was seen ten or more times. This sequence joins TRBV29-1 and TRBJ2-7; 8 positions match TRBD1. The trim removed 4 bases at V and 0 bases at J, leaving 2 bases unmatched. The V gene's germline CDR1 is SQVTM and CDR2 ANQGSEA. This CDR3 contains 13 residues. CDR3 nucleotides: TGCAGCGTTGTGGACAGGGCCTCCTACGAGCAGTACTTC. It translates to CSVVDRASYEQYF.

The table lists this clonotype with many counts. The chain couples TRBV19 to TRBJ2-7; 10 bases are shared with TRBD2. After removal of 3 bases from V and 3 bases from J, the junction contained 8 bases not matched to a gene. CDR3 length: 16 residues. Germline values: CDR1 LNHDA, CDR2 SQIVND (reference sequence). CDR3 region: CASSILASGGFYEQYF. In DNA, the CDR3 is TGTGCCAGTAGTATTTTGGCTAGCGGGGGTTTCTACGAGCAGTACTTC.

This clonotype was recorded at least ten times. The genes are TRBV7-6 and TRBJ2-7; D is undetermined. CDR1 and CDR2 from the germline V gene are SGHVS and FNYEAQ. The germline V and J ends were trimmed by 2 bases and 2 bases, with 16 bases remaining between them. This CDR3 region has 16 residues. The CDR3 sequence is CASSLFEAPGPYEQYF. CDR3 nucleotides: TGTGCCAGCAGCTTATTTGAGGCCCCCGGTCCCTACGAGCAGTACTTC.

The sample holds many counts of this clonotype. The chain couples TRBV20-1 to TRBJ2-3, with TRBD2 as a possible D gene (5 bases). The germline gives CDR1 DFQATT, CDR2 SNEGSKA (reference sequence). CDR3 length: 11 amino acids. Trimming stripped 6 bases from V and 9 bases from J, with 13 bases between. CDR3 sequence (DNA): TGCAGTGCCCAAATTGAGGGAACGCAGTATTTT. This translates into CSAQIEGTQYF.

In this sample, this clonotype turned up many times. The chain recombines TRBV9 with TRBJ1-2, with D hard to call. The germline V gene has CDR1 SGDLS and CDR2 YYNGEE. Between the trimmed V and J ends, which lost 3 bases and 0 bases, there was a span of 9 bases. The CDR3 sequence is 14 residues long. CDR3 residues: CASSAKTTNYGYTF. Written as DNA, the CDR3 is TGTGCCAGCAGCGCCAAGACAACTAACTATGGCTACACCTTC.

This clonotype was found many times. The chain recombines TRBV7-2 with TRBJ2-5; 9 bases fit TRBD2. The CDR3 sequence is 15 residues long. V shed 1 base and J 4 bases; nucleotides not matched to a gene: 4. Per germline, CDR1 SGHTA and CDR2 FQGNSA. CDR3 region: CASSLDAGGLETQYF. CDR3 sequence (DNA): TGTGCCAGCAGCTTAGACGCGGGGGGGCTAGAGACCCAGTACTTC.

The sample holds a few counts of this clonotype. The V and J genes are TRBV11-1 and TRBJ2-7, with 9 bases identical to TRBD1. The germline CDR1 and CDR2 sequences are SGHAT and FQDESV (reference sequence). Trimming took 1 base from V and 1 from J; bases not matched to a gene: 2. The CDR3 extends over 15 amino acids. The CDR3 DNA sequence: TGTGCCAGCAGCTTAGAACAGGGGGCGTCCTACGAGCAGTACTTC. As protein: CASSLEQGASYEQYF.

The chain carries TRBV6-2 or TRBV6-3 and TRBJ2-7, with 7 positions matching TRBD1. The CDR3 is 16 residues long. The V and J ends lost 5 bases and 4 bases, in that order; junction bases with no gene match: 14. The germline gives CDR1 MNHEY, CDR2 SVGEGT. In nucleotides, the CDR3 is TGTGCCAGCAGTGAGCCCGACAGGGTCTATCGGTACGAGCAGTACTTC. Translation gives CASSEPDRVYRYEQYF.